A single sample gave rise to the 12 T cell receptor beta chains below, sequenced in a study of T cell repertoires in cytomegalovirus infection. TCRdb re-derived calls from the reads in MiXCR, one entry per CDR3 protein. The sample contains about 830,000 distinct CDR3 sequences, approximately 32% of which appear only once. These receptors' targets are unknown. This material consisted of cultured CD8+ T cells from PBMCs, taken from culture after CMV antigen stimulation. Receptor source: a human donor in good health (CMV status not recorded). Some clones in this sample may be carry-over from other donors' samples.

This clonotype appeared many times. This sequence joins TRBV7-2 and TRBJ1-1; D may be TRBD1 (6 bases). Germline CDR1 is SGHTA and CDR2 is FQGNSA. This CDR3 has 16 residues. The germline V and J ends were trimmed by 5 bases and 1 base, with 17 bases remaining between them. The CDR3 protein is CASSEGGTDWNTEAFF. CDR3 nucleotides: TGTGCCAGCAGCGAAGGGGGGACGGACTGGAACACTGAAGCTTTCTTT.

In this sample, this clonotype turned up many times. V and J are TRBV4-1 and TRBJ2-3; unclear D gene. Germline V gene sequence: CDR1 MGHRA, CDR2 YSYEKL. The V end was cut by 0 bases, the J end by 1 base, with 8 bases between. The CDR3 is 15 amino acids. CDR3 residues: CASSQEGRGTDTQYF. DNA of the CDR3: TGCGCCAGCAGCCAAGAGGGCCGAGGCACAGATACGCAGTATTTT.

This clonotype has only a few counts. The J gene is TRBJ1-1, the V gene TRBV29-1, with 10 bases aligning to TRBD1. Germline V gives CDR1 SQVTM, CDR2 ANQGSEA. The CDR3 contains 12 residues. Unmatched junction bases numbered 4, after V lost 8 bases and J lost 4 bases. The DNA for the CDR3 is TGCAGCTTCGGACAGGGGGGCACTGAAGCTTTCTTT. It encodes CSFGQGGTEAFF.

This chain links TRBV6-5 with TRBJ2-2; TRBD2 aligns across 11 bases. J gave up 4 bases and V 6 bases, and 7 bases lay outside the gene matches. The CDR3 runs 16 residues. Germline V gene sequence: CDR1 MNHEY, CDR2 SVGAGI. Here the CDR3 DNA reads TGTGCCAGCAGACTTTCTAGCGGGGGGCGCACCGGGGAGCTGTTTTTT. This translates into CASRLSSGGRTGELFF.

V and J are TRBV6-2 or TRBV6-3 and TRBJ2-1, with 15 bases identical to TRBD2. Germline-derived CDR1 and CDR2 are MNHEY and SVGEGT. The CDR3 consists of 19 residues. J gave up 7 bases and V 2 bases, and 12 bases lay outside the gene matches. In nucleotides, the CDR3 is TGTGCCAGCAGTTACCAACCGGGACTAGCGGGGGGTTTGCAGAATGAGCAGTTCTTC. This gives the protein CASSYQPGLAGGLQNEQFF.

The table lists this clonotype with a few counts. This chain connects TRBV5-3 to TRBJ2-1; 9 nucleotides agree with TRBD1. TRBV5-3 is an open reading frame whose function is uncertain. The junction had 6 bases not matched to a gene; V was cut back by 9 bases and J by 2 bases. The CDR3 contains 14 residues. CDR3 amino acids: CATQGDRAYNEQFF. For the CDR3, the DNA is TGTGCCACCCAGGGGGACAGGGCCTACAATGAGCAGTTCTTC.

This clonotype was counted a few times. The chain joins TRBV12-5 to TRBJ1-5; 7 bases match TRBD1. Looked up from germline, CDR1 is LGHNT and CDR2 is FRNRAP. Trimming at V came to 3 bases and at J to 3 bases, leaving 2 bases not matched to a gene. CDR3 size: 14 residues. CDR3 DNA: TGTGCTAGTGGTTTAGGGACAGTCAATCAGCCCCAGCATTTT. Protein sequence: CASGLGTVNQPQHF. The full variable domain, completed using reference TRBV12-5 and TRBJ1-5, is DARVTQTPRHKVTEMGQEVTMRCQPILGHNTVFWYRQTMMQGLELLAYFRNRAPLDDSGMPKDRFSAEMPDATLATLKIQPSEPRDSAVYFCASGLGTVNQPQHFGDGTRLSIL.

J is TRBJ1-2 and V is TRBV4-1; 7 bases align to TRBD1. Germline-derived CDR1 and CDR2 are MGHRA and YSYEKL. J lost 8 bases, V lost 0 bases, and 9 bases had no gene match. CDR3 length: 15 residues. The CDR3 bases are TGCGCCAGCAGCCAAGACTCCCGACAGGGTGAAGGCTACACCTTC. Its protein product is CASSQDSRQGEGYTF.

This clonotype occurred many times. The V and J genes are TRBV12-3 or TRBV12-4 and TRBJ1-4, with TRBD1 as a possible D gene (6 bases). V lost 5 bases and J 3 bases, leaving 16 bases between the germline ends. The CDR3 sequence is 16 residues long. In nucleotides, the CDR3 is TGTGCCAGCAGTCCCACAGGGAGAGGTGCTAATGAAAAACTGTTTTTT. This encodes CASSPTGRGANEKLFF.

This clonotype was seen a few times. This chain connects TRBV6-2 or TRBV6-3 to TRBJ1-5, with D tentatively TRBD1 (6 bases). The CDR3 length is 14 residues. Between the trimmed V and J ends, which lost 7 bases and 5 bases, there was a span of 15 bases. CDR1 and CDR2 (germline): MNHEY, SVGEGT. CDR3 protein: CASKTGWEHQPQHF. The CDR3 DNA is TGTGCCAGCAAGACAGGTTGGGAACATCAGCCCCAGCATTTT.

This clonotype was seen more than once but under ten times. The chain employs TRBV4-2 and TRBJ2-5, with TRBD2 identical over 7 bases. Per germline, CDR1 LGHNA and CDR2 YNFKEQ. This CDR3 spans 16 amino acids. With V trimmed by 1 base and J by 7 bases, 12 bases remained unmatched. The CDR3 DNA follows: TGTGCCAGCAGCCAAGGAAAAGGACTAGACGTACGGACCCAGTACTTC. Translation gives CASSQGKGLDVRTQYF.

This clonotype was counted between two and nine times. V is TRBV7-2 and J is TRBJ2-7; TRBD1 is a possible D gene (6 bases). The CDR3 spans 11 residues. Germline loops: CDR1 SGHTA, CDR2 FQGNSA. In nucleotides, the CDR3 is TGTGCCAGCAGCTTAGGGTGGGACACCCCCGTT. Translation gives CASSLGWDTPV.